A single T cell receptor (beta chain) is shown here with its context. The record originates from a study of blood T cell repertoires in COVID-19. Study-wide context: Nucleic acid was either cDNA or gDNA, and it came from T cells, B-cell-depleted T cells, or PBMCs.

Profiling relied on immunoSEQ multiplex PCR, and the TCRdb table lists in-frame clones only, not all of them. The sample holds 110,000 or so clones; over 75% are singletons and the top ten take roughly 1.6%. Germline V CDR1 and CDR2: SQVTM, ANQGSEA. The V end lost 1 base, the J end lost 7 bases, and 8 bases lay between the germline ends. The CDR3 runs to 12 residues. The clonotype comes from a man in his fifties with acute or convalescent COVID-19. Sequencing used peripheral blood. The rearrangement joins TRBV29-1 to TRBJ2-1; tentative D call: TRBD2 (5 bases). The CDR3 region is CSVEGRGNEQFF. In DNA, the CDR3 is TGCAGCGTTGAAGGTCGGGGAAATGAGCAGTTCTTC.